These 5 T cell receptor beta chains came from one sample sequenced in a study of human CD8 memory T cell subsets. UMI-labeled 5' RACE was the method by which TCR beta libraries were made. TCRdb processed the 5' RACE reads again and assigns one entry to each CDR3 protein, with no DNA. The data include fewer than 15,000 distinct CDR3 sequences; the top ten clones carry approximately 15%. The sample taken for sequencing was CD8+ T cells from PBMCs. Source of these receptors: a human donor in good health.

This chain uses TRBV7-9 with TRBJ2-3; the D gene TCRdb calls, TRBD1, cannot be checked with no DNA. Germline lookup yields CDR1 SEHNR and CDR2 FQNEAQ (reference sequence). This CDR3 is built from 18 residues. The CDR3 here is CASSWPETGEGGTDTQYF.

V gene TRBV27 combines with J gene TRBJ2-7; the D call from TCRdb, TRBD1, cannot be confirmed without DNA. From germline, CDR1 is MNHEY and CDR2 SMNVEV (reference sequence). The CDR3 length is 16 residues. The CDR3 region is CASSFRRETGRGEQYF.

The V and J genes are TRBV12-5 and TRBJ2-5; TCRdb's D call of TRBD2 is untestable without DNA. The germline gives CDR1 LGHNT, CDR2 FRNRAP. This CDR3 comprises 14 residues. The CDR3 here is CASAWEGPQETQYF.

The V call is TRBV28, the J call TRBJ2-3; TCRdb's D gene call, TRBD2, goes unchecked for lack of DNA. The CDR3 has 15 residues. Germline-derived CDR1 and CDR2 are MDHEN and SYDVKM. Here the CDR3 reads CASSLGGRITDTQYF. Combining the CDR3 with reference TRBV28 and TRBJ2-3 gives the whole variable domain DVKVTQSSRYLVKRTGEKVFLECVQDMDHENMFWYRQDPGLGLRLIYFSYDVKMKEKGDIPEGYSVSREKKERFSLILESASTNQTSMYLCASSLGGRITDTQYFGPGTRLTVL.

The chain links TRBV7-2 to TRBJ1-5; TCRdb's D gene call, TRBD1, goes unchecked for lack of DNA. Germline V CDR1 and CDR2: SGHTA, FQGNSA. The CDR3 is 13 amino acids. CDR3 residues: CASSLGGYQPQHF. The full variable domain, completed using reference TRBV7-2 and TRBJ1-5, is GAGVSQSPSNKVTEKGKDVELRCDPISGHTALYWYRQSLGQGLEFLIYFQGNSAPDKSGLPSDRFSAERTGGSVSTLTIQRTQQEDSAVYLCASSLGGYQPQHFGDGTRLSIL.